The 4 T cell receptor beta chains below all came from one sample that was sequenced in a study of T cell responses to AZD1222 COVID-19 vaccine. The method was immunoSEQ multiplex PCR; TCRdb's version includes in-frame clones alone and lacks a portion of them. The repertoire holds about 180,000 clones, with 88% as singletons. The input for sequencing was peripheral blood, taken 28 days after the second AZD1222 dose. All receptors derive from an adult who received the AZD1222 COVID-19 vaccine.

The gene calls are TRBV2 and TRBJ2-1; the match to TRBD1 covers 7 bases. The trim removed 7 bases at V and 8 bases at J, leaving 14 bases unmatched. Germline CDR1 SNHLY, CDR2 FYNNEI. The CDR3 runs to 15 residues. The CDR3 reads CASTQRGPYGDEQFF. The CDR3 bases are TGTGCCAGCACCCAAAGGGGGCCCTATGGGGATGAGCAGTTCTTC. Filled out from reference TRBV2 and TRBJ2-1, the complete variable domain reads EPEVTQTPSHQVTQMGQEVILRCVPISNHLYFYWYRQILGQKVEFLVSFYNNEISEKSEIFDDQFSVERPDGSNFTLKIRSTKLEDSAMYFCASTQRGPYGDEQFFGPGTRLTVL.

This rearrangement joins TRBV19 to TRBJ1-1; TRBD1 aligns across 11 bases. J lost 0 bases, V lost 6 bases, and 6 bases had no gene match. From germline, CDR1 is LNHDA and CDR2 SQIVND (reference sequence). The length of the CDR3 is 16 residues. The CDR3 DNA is TGTGCCAGTAGATCTCGGACAGGGGGCCTGAACACTGAAGCTTTCTTT. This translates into CASRSRTGGLNTEAFF.

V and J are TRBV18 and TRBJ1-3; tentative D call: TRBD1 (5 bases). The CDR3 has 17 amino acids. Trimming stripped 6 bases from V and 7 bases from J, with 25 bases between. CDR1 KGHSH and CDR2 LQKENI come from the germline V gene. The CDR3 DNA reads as TGTGCCAGCTCTCGCGATAACCCGGGCGCACCAGGGAACACCATATATTTT. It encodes CASSRDNPGAPGNTIYF.

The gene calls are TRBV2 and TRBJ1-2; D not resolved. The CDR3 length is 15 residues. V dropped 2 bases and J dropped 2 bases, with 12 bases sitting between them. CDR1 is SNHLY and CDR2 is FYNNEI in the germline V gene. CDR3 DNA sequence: TGTGCCAGCAGTGAAAGAACAGCCGCAAACTATGGCTACACCTTC. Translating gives CASSERTAANYGYTF.